This TCR beta chain was sequenced during a study of blood T cell repertoires in COVID-19. This clone was seen more than once but under ten times. The data were produced by immunoSEQ multiplex PCR, yet TCRdb's version contains in-frame clones alone and is incomplete. The table has 100,000 to 150,000 clones, under 90% seen once. This TCR was recovered from a middle-aged man with acute COVID-19. Sequenced material: PBMCs or T cells enriched from blood (not recorded which).

The CDR3 bases are TGTGCCAGCTCACCCGGGACTAGCTACGAGCAGTACTTC. It yields the protein CASSPGTSYEQYF. The chain carries TRBV18 and TRBJ2-7; 8 bases are shared with TRBD2. Germline V gene sequence: CDR1 KGHSH, CDR2 LQKENI. There are 13 residues in the CDR3. V was clipped by 3 bases and J by 3 bases; unmatched bases: 1.